This T cell receptor beta chain appears in the sequencing data of a study of T cells in Graves' hyperthyroidism and ophthalmopathy. In this sample, this clonotype turned up many times. What it recognizes is unknown. TCR beta CDR3 sequences were amplified from RNA transcripts. HTBI primers drove first-round RT-PCR of the TCR CDR3. In TCRdb, the multiplex PCR reads were re-called with MiXCR into one record per CDR3 protein. The sample includes approximately 870,000 distinct CDR3 sequences, roughly 37% seen only once; the top ten take approximately 8.7%. V trimming: 3 bases; J trimming: 5 bases; junction bases outside the gene matches: 6. The germline V gene encodes CDR1 MGHDK and CDR2 SYGVNS. This CDR3 spans 14 amino acids. General observations from the study: In the blood, most expanded thyroid clonotypes above 0.001 appeared as well.

Clinical symptoms, serum thyroxine, TRAb, thyroid ultrasound and orbital computed tomography informed diagnoses. PBMCs were collected from a roughly 10 ml volume of fresh peripheral blood. V usage is TRBV25-1 and J usage is TRBJ1-2, with 7 bases that match TRBD1. The sequencing sample was made of blood. The receptor was derived from a man in his late teens or twenties with Graves' hyperthyroidism. In DNA form, the CDR3 reads TGTGCCAGCAGTGATAACGGCAGGGGGTATGGCTACACCTTC. Its translation is CASSDNGRGYGYTF.